This entry lists 31 T cell receptor beta chains sequenced from one sample in a study of blood T cell repertoires in COVID-19. The method was immunoSEQ multiplex PCR; TCRdb's version includes in-frame clones alone and lacks a portion of them. In the table there are around 250,000 clones, approximately 80% of which are singletons. Sequenced material: peripheral blood. These receptors came from a man younger than 40 who had recovered from COVID-19.

V and J are TRBV7-9 and TRBJ2-7; D is unclear. Germline V lookup: CDR1 SEHNR, CDR2 FQNEAQ (reference sequence). The CDR3 runs to 12 residues. Trimming removed 3 bases from V and 2 bases from J, with 5 bases in between. CDR3 protein: CASSFGPYEQYF. The CDR3 nucleotides are TGTGCCAGCAGCTTTGGGCCCTACGAGCAGTACTTC.

The chain employs TRBV27 and TRBJ2-7, with 7 nucleotides matching TRBD2. Looked up from germline, CDR1 is MNHEY and CDR2 is SMNVEV (reference sequence). The J segment lost 4 bases and the V segment lost 1 base, leaving 10 bases of the junction unmatched. The CDR3 is 16 amino acids. The CDR3 region is CASSLWNYPGGYEQYF. As DNA, the CDR3 is TGTGCCAGCAGTTTATGGAATTATCCGGGGGGTTACGAGCAGTACTTC.

This chain connects TRBV12-3 or TRBV12-4 to TRBJ2-5; D is unclear. Trimming cost V 5 bases and J 5 bases, with 12 bases left between them. The CDR3 runs 13 residues. The CDR3 sequence: CASSTSAGETQYF. The DNA for the CDR3 is TGTGCCAGCAGTACATCCGCCGGGGAGACCCAGTACTTC.

In regard to this clone: This may be a read error: a much more frequent sequence differs by one nucleotide. The chain carries TRBV6-2 or TRBV6-3 and TRBJ2-7; maybe TRBD1 (5 bases). Germline V gene data show CDR1 as MNHEY and CDR2 as SVGEGT. The CDR3 totals 14 residues. CDR3 DNA sequence: TGTGCCAGCAATTACTCGGACAACTCCTACGAGCAGTACTTC. As protein: CASNYSDNSYEQYF.

This sequence joins TRBV12-3 or TRBV12-4 and TRBJ2-5, with 7 bases identical to TRBD2. Trimming took 6 bases from V and 3 from J; bases not matched to a gene: 4. The CDR3 has 13 residues. This CDR3 is CASSVRGEETQYF. CDR3 bases: TGTGCCAGCAGCGTTCGGGGGGAAGAGACCCAGTACTTC.

V is TRBV6-5 and J is TRBJ2-6, with a possible D match to TRBD1 (6 bases). The CDR3 extends over 16 amino acids. Trimming took 0 bases from V and 2 from J, leaving 8 bases between them. CDR1 and CDR2 from the germline V gene are MNHEY and SVGAGI. The CDR3 DNA sequence: TGTGCCAGCAGTTACTCTTGGGGGCCTGGGGCCAACGTCCTGACTTTC. This gives the protein CASSYSWGPGANVLTF.

The V call is TRBV10-3, the J call TRBJ2-3; 10 bases are a match to TRBD1. Germline V gene lookup returns CDR1 ENHRY and CDR2 SYGVKD. CDR3 length: 15 amino acids. J lost 5 bases, V lost 4 bases, and 6 bases had no gene match. The CDR3 reads CAISGTGGLGDTQYF. DNA for the CDR3: TGTGCCATCAGTGGGACAGGGGGGTTGGGAGATACGCAGTATTTT.

The chain is built from TRBV5-1 and TRBJ1-4; D might be TRBD1 (5 bases). The ends were cut back, 3 bases at V and 7 bases at J, with 16 bases in the middle. The CDR3 loop spans 15 amino acids. The germline V gene has CDR1 SGHRS and CDR2 YFSETQ. The CDR3: CASSSQPGVGEKLFF. CDR3 DNA: TGCGCCAGCAGCTCACAACCGGGGGTGGGTGAAAAACTGTTTTTT. Based on the CDR3 plus reference TRBV5-1 and TRBJ1-4, the full variable domain is KAGVTQTPRYLIKTRGQQVTLSCSPISGHRSVSWYQQTPGQGLQFLFEYFSETQRNKGNFPGRFSGRQFSNSRSEMNVSTLELGDSALYLCASSSQPGVGEKLFFGSGTQLSVL.

In DNA, the CDR3 is TGCGCCAGCAGCTTCCCGTGGGTTCCGGGGCAGCCCCAGCATTTT. This translates into CASSFPWVPGQPQHF. The rearrangement uses TRBV5-1 and TRBJ1-5; D unclear. The CDR3 consists of 15 residues. The germline V and J ends were trimmed by 2 bases and 7 bases, with 16 bases remaining between them. From germline, CDR1 is SGHRS and CDR2 YFSETQ. The variable domain in full, completed from reference TRBV5-1 and TRBJ1-5, reads KAGVTQTPRYLIKTRGQQVTLSCSPISGHRSVSWYQQTPGQGLQFLFEYFSETQRNKGNFPGRFSGRQFSNSRSEMNVSTLELGDSALYLCASSFPWVPGQPQHFGDGTRLSIL.

This chain uses TRBV7-3 with TRBJ1-1; no clear D. The V end lost 3 bases, the J end lost 1 base, and 6 bases lay between the germline ends. CDR1 and CDR2 from the germline V gene are SGHTA and FQGTGA. The CDR3 runs to 13 residues. DNA of the CDR3: TGTGCCAGCAGCTTTCAGGAGAACACTGAAGCTTTCTTT. It translates to CASSFQENTEAFF.

V usage is TRBV27 and J usage is TRBJ1-2; weak D call: TRBD1 (6 bases). Germline V lookup: CDR1 MNHEY, CDR2 SMNVEV (reference sequence). The length of the CDR3 is 15 residues. V lost 0 bases to trimming and J lost 7 bases, with 15 bases between them. CDR3 loop: CASSLSWGRLSGYTF. In DNA, the CDR3 is TGTGCCAGCAGTTTATCGTGGGGGCGTTTAAGTGGCTACACCTTC.

J is TRBJ2-5 and V is TRBV29-1, with TRBD1 matching 9 bases. Germline lookup yields CDR1 SQVTM and CDR2 ANQGSEA. This CDR3 region has 12 residues. J was trimmed by 4 bases and V by 6 bases; bases with no gene match: 3. In DNA form, the CDR3 reads TGCAGCGTCCGGACAGGGGCAGAGACCCAGTACTTC. Its translation: CSVRTGAETQYF.

This clone occurred once. The rearrangement links TRBV19 to TRBJ1-2; maybe TRBD1 (6 bases). In germline, CDR1 is LNHDA, CDR2 SQIVND (reference sequence). CDR3 length: 16 amino acids. Trimming shortened V by 0 bases and J by 6 bases, and 17 bases separated the two germline ends. In DNA form, the CDR3 reads TGTGCCAGTAGTATAGATCGGCCAGGGGCGGTCCATGGCTACACCTTC. As protein: CASSIDRPGAVHGYTF.

The chain carries TRBV10-1 and TRBJ1-2, with 7 bases fitting TRBD1. The CDR3 has 18 amino acids. Trimming at V came to 2 bases and at J to 0 bases, leaving 12 bases not matched to a gene. Germline assignment: CDR1 WNHNN and CDR2 SYGVQD (reference sequence). CDR3 sequence (DNA): TGCGCCAGCAGTGAGCCCCACAGGGGTAGGATTGCTAACTATGGCTACACCTTC. Its protein is CASSEPHRGRIANYGYTF.

This chain links TRBV5-1 with TRBJ1-2; D unresolved. The germline gives CDR1 SGHRS, CDR2 YFSETQ. V was pared by 0 bases and J by 0 bases, with 9 bases between. This CDR3 contains 15 residues. The CDR3 loop is CASSLGGLSNYGYTF. The CDR3 nucleotides are TGCGCCAGCAGCTTGGGCGGTCTTTCTAACTATGGCTACACCTTC.

The rearrangement joins TRBV18 to TRBJ1-5, with a weak D call TRBD1 (5 bases). Germline-derived CDR1 and CDR2 are KGHSH and LQKENI. Trimming took off 3 bases at V and 7 bases at J, with 16 bases between the two ends. This CDR3 spans 15 amino acids. DNA of the CDR3: TGTGCCAGCTCACCGCCGGGAGTAGCAGGGCAGCCCCAGCATTTT. Protein product: CASSPPGVAGQPQHF. The variable domain in full, completed from reference TRBV18 and TRBJ1-5, reads NAGVMQNPRHLVRRRGQEARLRCSPMKGHSHVYWYRQLPEEGLKFMVYLQKENIIDESGMPKERFSAEFPKEGPSILRIQQVVRGDSAAYFCASSPPGVAGQPQHFGDGTRLSIL.

V is TRBV10-3 and J is TRBJ2-2; TRBD1 matches at 10 bases. This CDR3 is 18 amino acids long. Looked up from germline, CDR1 is ENHRY and CDR2 is SYGVKD. The ends lost 0 bases at V and 0 bases at J; junction bases unmatched: 4. The CDR3 is CAISESLDRGTNTGELFF. CDR3 in DNA: TGTGCCATCAGTGAGTCCCTGGACAGGGGGACGAACACCGGGGAGCTGTTTTTT.

J is TRBJ2-5 and V is TRBV14, with D hard to call. The ends were cut back, 1 base at V and 4 bases at J, with 7 bases in the middle. The CDR3 covers 13 residues. Germline V gene data show CDR1 as SGHDN and CDR2 as FVKESK. Here the CDR3 DNA reads TGTGCCAGCAGCCAAGGGCTAGGAGAGACCCAGTACTTC. Its translation: CASSQGLGETQYF.

The gene calls are TRBV2 and TRBJ2-5, with 7 bases that match TRBD2. This CDR3 contains 15 residues. CDR1 and CDR2 from the germline V gene are SNHLY and FYNNEI. V trimming: 4 bases; J trimming: 3 bases; junction bases outside the gene matches: 8. CDR3 sequence reads: CASSVGGVAEETQYF. CDR3 nucleotides: TGTGCCAGCAGTGTTGGGGGGGTCGCAGAAGAGACCCAGTACTTC.

The CDR3 bases are TGTGCCAGCAGCTTAGGGATAGCGCTGGTAGGCACAGATACGCAGTATTTT. The encoded protein is CASSLGIALVGTDTQYF. The chain is built from TRBV7-3 and TRBJ2-3, with D tentatively TRBD2 (5 bases). The germline CDR1 and CDR2 sequences are SGHTA and FQGTGA. This CDR3 comprises 17 residues. V lost 2 bases, J lost 1 base, and 16 bases lay in between.

This clone appeared a single time. The chain has TRBV4-1 and TRBJ2-1, with 7 positions matching TRBD1. V was clipped by 6 bases and J by 6 bases; unmatched bases: 8. Germline V gives CDR1 MGHRA, CDR2 YSYEKL. This CDR3 has 14 amino acids. CDR3 sequence reads: CASRIPGGSNEQFF. In DNA form, the CDR3 reads TGCGCCAGCAGAATCCCAGGGGGTAGCAATGAGCAGTTCTTC.

This clone was counted at least ten times. The chain links TRBV12-5 to TRBJ2-5; D ambiguous. Looked up from germline, CDR1 is LGHNT and CDR2 is FRNRAP. CDR3 size: 15 residues. Between the trimmed V and J ends, which lost 0 bases and 7 bases, there was a span of 15 bases. CDR3 bases: TGTGCTAGTGGTTTGGTACCCGCGCGGCGTAGGACCCAGTACTTC. Its protein product is CASGLVPARRRTQYF.

The chain carries TRBV5-4 and TRBJ2-7; 10 bases match TRBD1. The V gene end was trimmed by 0 bases and the J gene end by 6 bases; junction bases not matched to a gene: 6. Germline loops: CDR1 SGHNT, CDR2 YYREEE (reference sequence). This CDR3 has 15 residues. DNA for the CDR3: TGTGCCAGCAGCTTGGGACAGGGGGCGGTGGGCGAGCAGTACGTC. Its protein product is CASSLGQGAVGEQYV.

The chain joins TRBV2 to TRBJ1-2; D is ambiguous. Germline loops: CDR1 SNHLY, CDR2 FYNNEI. V was trimmed by 8 bases and J by 8 bases, leaving 9 bases between them. CDR3 length: 10 residues. CDR3 sequence: CASGEGGYTF. For the CDR3, the DNA is TGTGCCAGCGGGGAGGGAGGCTACACCTTC. The whole variable domain, remainder taken from reference TRBV2 and TRBJ1-2, is EPEVTQTPSHQVTQMGQEVILRCVPISNHLYFYWYRQILGQKVEFLVSFYNNEISEKSEIFDDQFSVERPDGSNFTLKIRSTKLEDSAMYFCASGEGGYTFGSGTRLTVV.

This clone was seen only a few times. The chain links TRBV29-1 to TRBJ2-1, with 11 bases identical to TRBD2. CDR1 and CDR2 from the germline V gene are SQVTM and ANQGSEA. The ends lost 4 bases at V and 2 bases at J; junction bases unmatched: 7. The CDR3 extends over 16 amino acids. The CDR3 loop reads CSVGVAGGPPYNEQFF. The CDR3 nucleotides read TGCAGCGTTGGAGTAGCGGGGGGGCCTCCCTACAATGAGCAGTTCTTC.

Here the CDR3 reads CASSIEALTGMGSGANVLTF. CDR3 DNA sequence: TGTGCCAGTAGTATAGAAGCCCTGACAGGGATGGGCTCTGGGGCCAACGTCCTGACTTTC. J is TRBJ2-6 and V is TRBV19; 7 positions agree with TRBD1. Trimming cost V 0 bases and J 0 bases; bases outside gene matches: 11. The CDR3 consists of 20 residues. CDR1 and CDR2 (germline): LNHDA, SQIVND (reference sequence).

The rearrangement joins TRBV5-1 to TRBJ1-2; perhaps TRBD1 as D (6 bases). V was cut by 3 bases and J by 3 bases, with 12 bases left in between. There are 14 residues in the CDR3. Germline CDR1 SGHRS, CDR2 YFSETQ. In DNA form, the CDR3 reads TGCGCCAGCAGCTGGGGGCTCCAAGACTATGGCTACACCTTC. Translated: CASSWGLQDYGYTF.

The chain carries TRBV11-2 and TRBJ2-7; maybe TRBD2 (6 bases). The CDR3 runs to 15 residues. Germline CDR1 and CDR2: SGHAT and FQNNGV. V lost 5 bases and J 0 bases, leaving 14 bases between the germline ends. This CDR3 reads CASSPRSGSSYEQYF. CDR3 in DNA: TGTGCCAGCAGCCCTCGGTCCGGGAGCTCCTACGAGCAGTACTTC.

A single count supports this clone. The chain couples TRBV7-9 to TRBJ2-2; D call uncertain. The germline V and J ends were trimmed by 2 bases and 3 bases, with 10 bases remaining between them. CDR3 length: 15 amino acids. In germline, CDR1 is SEHNR, CDR2 FQNEAQ (reference sequence). The CDR3 DNA sequence: TGTGCCAGCAGCTTAAGAGATATCGACACCGGGGAGCTGTTTTTT. It is translated as CASSLRDIDTGELFF.

The gene calls are TRBV7-2 and TRBJ1-1; a weak D match, TRBD1 (5 bases). V dropped 6 bases and J dropped 0 bases, with 14 bases sitting between them. This CDR3 contains 15 residues. The germline CDR1 and CDR2 sequences are SGHTA and FQGNSA. In nucleotides, the CDR3 is TGTGCCAGCAGTTTTGGGGCGGGGGTGAACACTGAAGCTTTCTTT. Its protein product is CASSFGAGVNTEAFF.

The CDR3 region has the DNA TGTGCCAGCAGCCAAGTTGGTCAGGGAGGAGAGACCCAGTACTTC. Protein sequence: CASSQVGQGGETQYF. The V call is TRBV4-2, the J call TRBJ2-5; the D gene is possibly TRBD2 (6 bases). V shed 1 base and J shed 4 bases, with 13 bases lying between them. Germline values: CDR1 LGHNA, CDR2 YNFKEQ. The CDR3 covers 15 residues.